These T cell receptor beta chains were read from a single sample in a study of T cell responses to AZD1222 COVID-19 vaccine. Profiled with immunoSEQ multiplex PCR; TCRdb holds only in-frame clones, not every one. The sample holds 95,000 to 150,000 clones; approximately 90% are singletons and the top ten take under 4.5%. This specimen consisted of peripheral blood, obtained on day 0 of AZD1222 vaccination. The receptor set was obtained from an adult in good health. CDR3s include the opening cysteine and the closing phenylalanine or tryptophan. The D gene is left open where the match is weak. Expanded clones are given a class, and other clones once, few, many or no size at all.

D,J,length,V,size,DNA,CDR3
-,TRBJ2-1,16,TRBV28,-,TGTGCCAGCACCAATCCACTAGTCCCCCCCTACAATGAGCAGTTCTTC,CASTNPLVPPYNEQFF
TRBD1,TRBJ2-3,16,TRBV27,-,TGTGCCAGCAGGCCTCCCGGTGGGACAGGGGGGGATACGCAGTATTTT,CASRPPGGTGGDTQYF
-,TRBJ1-1,18,TRBV5-4,-,TGTGCCAGCAGCTTGGCCCCTTCCCAACAGGGAAAGAACACTGAAGCTTTCTTT,CASSLAPSQQGKNTEAFF
TRBD2,TRBJ2-5,15,TRBV7-2,-,TGTGCCAGCAGCCATAGCGGGGGGGCAGTGGAGACCCAGTACTTC,CASSHSGGAVETQYF
-,TRBJ1-5,13,TRBV19,-,TGTGCCAGTAGCCAGGGCTGGCATCAGCCCCAGCATTTT,CASSQGWHQPQHF
-,TRBJ2-3,14,TRBV19,-,TGTGCCAGTAGTATCGCCTTCGCTCCAGATACGCAGTATTTT,CASSIAFAPDTQYF
TRBD1,TRBJ2-1,18,TRBV12-5,once,TGTGCTAGTGGTTTGCTCCTCTTAGACAGGGACTCCTACAATGAGCAGTTCTTC,CASGLLLLDRDSYNEQFF
-,TRBJ1-5,16,TRBV18,-,TGTGCCAGCTCACCGCTCGGGGGGGAGTTTGGAGAGCCCCAGCATTTT,CASSPLGGEFGEPQHF
-,TRBJ1-1,14,TRBV4-1,-,TGCGCCAGCAGCCAAGCCCGATGGGCCCCTGAAGCTTTCTTT,CASSQARWAPEAFF
-,TRBJ2-4,15,TRBV28,once,TGTGCCAGCAGAACCCCGGACAGAGCCAAAAACATTCAGTACTTC,CASRTPDRAKNIQYF
TRBD1,TRBJ2-5,14,TRBV7-2,-,TGTGCCAGCATCGTGACACAGGGGGTGGGGACCCAGTACTTC,CASIVTQGVGTQYF
TRBD1,TRBJ2-1,17,TRBV27,-,TGTGCCAGCAGTGTAACGGGACAGGGGTTAGTCATCAATGAGCAGTTCTTC,CASSVTGQGLVINEQFF
TRBD1,TRBJ1-1,15,TRBV3-1/TRBV3-2,-,TGTGCCAGATCGGGGGACAGGGTCCGGGACACTGAAGCTTTCTTT,CARSGDRVRDTEAFF
TRBD1,TRBJ2-2,18,TRBV4-3,-,TGCGCCAGCAGCCAAGAAGGGCCTGACAGGGCGAACACCGGGGAGCTGTTTTTT,CASSQEGPDRANTGELFF
TRBD1,TRBJ1-6,15,TRBV5-1,once,TGCGCCAGCAGCACAGGACAGGGGGCGTATTCACCCCTCCACTTT,CASSTGQGAYSPLHF
-,TRBJ1-1,15,TRBV7-9,few,TGTGCCAGCAGCTGGGGTGGGCAAAGGGGCACTGAAGCTTTCTTT,CASSWGGQRGTEAFF
-,TRBJ1-2,14,TRBV6-2/TRBV6-3,-,TGTGCCAGCACCCCCCGGACTCTTTCAGGGAGCTACACCTTC,CASTPRTLSGSYTF
-,TRBJ1-5,15,TRBV11-2,-,TGTGCCAGCAGCTTCGGGGGAGGAGGCAATCAGCCCCAGCATTTT,CASSFGGGGNQPQHF
-,TRBJ1-1,13,TRBV6-2/TRBV6-3,-,TGTGCCAGCAGTTACTCTGGGAGCCCGGAAGCTTTCTTT,CASSYSGSPEAFF
-,TRBJ1-5,15,TRBV19,-,TGTGCCAGTAGTGCCCTCGGTGGGGCGGGTCAGCCCCAGCATTTT,CASSALGGAGQPQHF
TRBD1,TRBJ2-7,15,TRBV6-5,-,TGTGCCAGCACCCGACAGGGTGGATCAAGCTACGAGCAGTACTTC,CASTRQGGSSYEQYF
TRBD1,TRBJ1-2,13,TRBV28,-,TGTGCCAGCAGCCCGGGACAGAACTATGGCTACACCTTC,CASSPGQNYGYTF
-,TRBJ1-6,14,TRBV27,-,TGTGCCAGTTGGGCCCGCTCCTATAATTCACCCCTCCACTTT,CASWARSYNSPLHF
-,TRBJ1-2,13,TRBV28,-,TGTGCCAGCAGTTTTAGGGGCGCGGATGGCTACACCTTC,CASSFRGADGYTF
TRBD2,TRBJ2-1,16,TRBV5-1,-,TGCGCCAGCAGTCTGCCGCCGGGACTAGCATACAATGAGCAGTTCTTC,CASSLPPGLAYNEQFF
TRBD1,TRBJ2-2,15,TRBV25-1,-,TGTGCCAGCAGTGAACATCAGGGGGTGGCCGGGGAGCTGTTTTTT,CASSEHQGVAGELFF
-,TRBJ2-7,13,TRBV7-8,-,TGTGCCAGCAGCTCGATTACGGACTACGAGCAGTACTTC,CASSSITDYEQYF
-,TRBJ1-1,14,TRBV19,-,TGTGCCAGTAGTATTTCTACTATGAACACTGAAGCTTTCTTT,CASSISTMNTEAFF
TRBD1,TRBJ2-7,13,TRBV5-1,-,TGCGCCAGCAACGAAGGGGGCAGGAACGAGCAGTACTTC,CASNEGGRNEQYF
-,TRBJ1-5,16,TRBV7-2,few,TGTGCCAGCAGCTTATTCGGGGGGGCCTTAAATCAGCCCCAGCATTTT,CASSLFGGALNQPQHF
TRBD1,TRBJ2-1,15,TRBV6-4,-,TGTGCCAGCAGCATAAACGACAGGGACTACAATGAGCAGTTCTTC,CASSINDRDYNEQFF
-,TRBJ1-2,15,TRBV24-1,-,TGTGCCACCAGTGATGCCGGGGAGAGGAACTATGGCTACACCTTC,CATSDAGERNYGYTF
-,TRBJ1-6,13,TRBV30,-,TGTGCCTGGAGCCTCGACAATAATTCACCCCTCCACTTT,CAWSLDNNSPLHF
-,TRBJ1-1,14,TRBV29-1,-,TGCAGCGTGGGTGAAGGAGGGGCTAGCACTGAAGCTTTCTTT,CSVGEGGASTEAFF
TRBD1,TRBJ1-4,16,TRBV7-9,-,TGTGCCAGCAGCACGGGACAGACTGCAACTAATGAAAAACTGTTTTTT,CASSTGQTATNEKLFF
TRBD2,TRBJ2-1,15,TRBV27,-,TGTGCCAGCAGTTTATCACTAGCGGGAGTAGATGAGCAGTTCTTC,CASSLSLAGVDEQFF